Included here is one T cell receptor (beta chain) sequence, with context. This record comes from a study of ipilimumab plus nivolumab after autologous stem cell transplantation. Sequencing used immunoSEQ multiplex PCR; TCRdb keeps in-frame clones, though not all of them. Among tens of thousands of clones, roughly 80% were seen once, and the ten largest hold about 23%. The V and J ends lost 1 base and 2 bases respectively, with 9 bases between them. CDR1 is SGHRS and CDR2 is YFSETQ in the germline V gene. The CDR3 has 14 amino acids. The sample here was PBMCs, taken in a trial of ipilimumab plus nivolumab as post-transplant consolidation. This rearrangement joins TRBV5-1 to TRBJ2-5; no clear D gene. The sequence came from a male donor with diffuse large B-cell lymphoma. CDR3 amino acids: CASSLLSNQETQYF. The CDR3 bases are TGCGCCAGCAGCTTGCTCAGTAATCAAGAGACCCAGTACTTC.